Shown below are 29 T cell receptor beta chains from a single sample sequenced in a study of identical twins. MiXCR, applied by TCRdb to the 5' RACE reads, yields one record per CDR3 protein. Of over 600,000 distinct CDR3 sequences in the sample, 21% were seen once. This sample also belongs to another study, concerning T cells expressing NK-cell markers.

The sample consisted of PBMCs. The source is a woman between 18 and 30 years old in good health.

This chain connects TRBV5-1 to TRBJ2-1; D may be TRBD2 (5 bases). From germline, CDR1 is SGHRS and CDR2 YFSETQ. Trimming took off 3 bases at V and 5 bases at J, with 12 bases between the two ends. This CDR3 is built from 14 residues. CDR3 sequence: CASSSDVGNNEQFF. The CDR3 bases are TGCGCCAGCAGCTCGGACGTCGGGAACAATGAGCAGTTCTTC.

A word on this clonotype: The junction departs from germline at one end; a sequencing error may be responsible. The chain employs TRBV4-3 and TRBJ2-1; no reliable D call. The CDR3 spans 16 residues. Germline V CDR1 and CDR2: LGHNA, YSLEER. CDR3 amino acids: CASTQDLEKTYNEQFF. The CDR3 DNA reads as TGCGCCAGCACCCAAGATCTTGAGAAAACTTACAATGAGCAGTTCTTC.

The chain links TRBV5-6 to TRBJ2-2; the match to TRBD1 covers 8 bases. CDR1 and CDR2 (germline): SGHDT, YYEEEE. Trimming took 4 bases from V and 6 from J; bases not matched to a gene: 8. This CDR3 has 15 amino acids. CDR3 DNA sequence: TGTGCCAGCAGCCCGTCAGGGGGCTCACCCGGGGAGCTGTTTTTT. Residues: CASSPSGGSPGELFF.

This clonotype was picked up a small number of times. The chain recombines TRBV4-2 with TRBJ2-6; perhaps D is TRBD1 or TRBD2 (5 bases each). Germline CDR1 and CDR2: LGHNA and YNFKEQ. This CDR3 has 19 residues. Trimming pared 8 bases from V and 0 bases from J, leaving 23 bases between. The CDR3 region has the DNA TGTGCCAGCGGGGACCACCGCCAGAGTATTTTCTCTGGGGCCAACGTCCTGACTTTC. This codes for CASGDHRQSIFSGANVLTF.

In this sample, this clonotype turned up a few times. The chain carries TRBV20-1 and TRBJ2-7; D possibly corresponds to TRBD2 (5 bases). The CDR3 runs 14 residues. CDR1 and CDR2 (germline): DFQATT, SNEGSKA (reference sequence). V shed 6 bases and J shed 6 bases, with 21 bases lying between them. CDR3 nucleotide sequence: TGCAGTGCCCCCGGCGAGGGTTCGAAGGTCGAGCAGTACTTC. It specifies CSAPGEGSKVEQYF.

This rearrangement joins TRBV12-3 or TRBV12-4 to TRBJ1-2; the match to TRBD1 covers 8 bases. V was clipped by 6 bases and J by 2 bases; unmatched bases: 5. This CDR3 is built from 14 residues. The CDR3 DNA reads TGTGCCAGCAGGCCGACAGGGGCCAACTATGGCTACACCTTC. Its translation: CASRPTGANYGYTF.

Comment on this clonotype: A much more abundant neighbour one base away suggests this may be a read error. The J gene is TRBJ1-5, the V gene TRBV7-8; no definite D call. Trimming left V 6 bases short and J 0 bases short, with 6 bases between. The CDR3 is made up of 13 amino acids. Looked up from germline, CDR1 is SGHVS and CDR2 is FQNEAQ. CDR3 sequence reads: CASRPHSNQPQHF. CDR3 sequence (DNA): TGTGCCAGCAGACCCCATAGCAATCAGCCCCAGCATTTT.

J is TRBJ2-7 and V is TRBV20-1; TRBD1 or TRBD2 may be the D gene (6 bases each). The CDR3 has 15 amino acids. Per the germline V gene, CDR1 is DFQATT and CDR2 is SNEGSKA (reference sequence). The ends were cut back, 4 bases at V and 1 base at J, with 17 bases in the middle. CDR3 in DNA: TGCAGTGCTACCCGGAGGGGGGTTTATTCCTACGAGCAGTACTTC. It yields the protein CSATRRGVYSYEQYF.

V gene TRBV20-1 combines with J gene TRBJ1-4; no reliable D call. The CDR3 contains 14 residues. V was clipped by 3 bases and J by 6 bases, with 14 bases between them. From germline, CDR1 is DFQATT and CDR2 SNEGSKA (reference sequence). Here the CDR3 DNA reads TGCAGTGCTAGCGGGTCTACCGGATATGAAAAACTGTTTTTT. Its translation is CSASGSTGYEKLFF.

The gene calls are TRBV30 and TRBJ2-7; D is unclear. Germline V lookup: CDR1 GTSNPN, CDR2 SVGIG (reference sequence). Trimming shortened V by 2 bases and J by 1 base, and 15 bases separated the two germline ends. CDR3 size: 15 residues. CDR3 in DNA: TGTGCCTGGAGTCCACGAGCCTGGGATTCCTACGAGCAGTACTTC. Translated, it gives CAWSPRAWDSYEQYF.

The sample holds many counts of this clonotype. CDR3 in DNA: TGTGCCATCAGACAGGGGTTCCCGGAGTTCCAGTACTTC. Translation: CAIRQGFPEFQYF. V and J are TRBV10-3 and TRBJ2-7; 7 nucleotides line up with TRBD1. CDR1 ENHRY and CDR2 SYGVKD come from the germline V gene. The CDR3 has 13 amino acids. Unmatched junction bases numbered 12, after V lost 6 bases and J lost 10 bases.

This rearrangement joins TRBV7-2 to TRBJ1-1; 9 nucleotides match TRBD1. CDR1 and CDR2 from the germline V gene are SGHTA and FQGNSA. V gave up 8 bases and J gave up 7 bases; unmatched junction bases: 11. This CDR3 region has 14 residues. CDR3 nucleotide sequence: TGTGCCAGCCTGATTACAGGGGGCGCGTATGAAGCTTTCTTT. Encoded protein: CASLITGGAYEAFF.

The rearrangement joins TRBV3-1 to TRBJ2-1; D unclear. Trimming stripped 0 bases from V and 7 bases from J, with 16 bases between. The germline gives CDR1 LGHDT, CDR2 YNNKEL (reference sequence). This CDR3 spans 16 amino acids. CDR3 sequence reads: CASSQDYPAPQNEQFF. CDR3 DNA: TGTGCCAGCAGCCAAGATTACCCGGCCCCTCAAAATGAGCAGTTCTTC.

At least ten counts were recorded for this clonotype. This sequence joins TRBV9 and TRBJ2-2, with D maybe TRBD1 (6 bases). Trimming removed 0 bases from V and 6 bases from J, with 9 bases in between. The CDR3 length is 14 residues. The germline V gene encodes CDR1 SGDLS and CDR2 YYNGEE. This chain's CDR3 is CASSVVQGPGELFF. The CDR3 nucleotides read TGTGCCAGCAGCGTAGTTCAGGGGCCCGGGGAGCTGTTTTTT. Using reference TRBV9 and TRBJ2-2 for the parts outside the CDR3, the full variable domain is DSGVTQTPKHLITATGQRVTLRCSPRSGDLSVYWYQQSLDQGLQFLIQYYNGEERAKGNILERFSAQQFPDLHSELNLSSLELGDSALYFCASSVVQGPGELFFGEGSRLTVL.

This clonotype appeared a few times. The chain carries TRBV5-1 and TRBJ2-3; 7 bases agree with TRBD2. CDR1 and CDR2 (germline): SGHRS, YFSETQ. With V trimmed by 1 base and J by 3 bases, 2 bases remained unmatched. There are 14 residues in the CDR3. The CDR3 spells CASSLLAATDTQYF. The CDR3 coding sequence is TGCGCCAGCAGCTTGCTAGCGGCTACAGATACGCAGTATTTT.

The chain recombines TRBV10-3 with TRBJ2-1, with D perhaps TRBD1 (5 bases). The CDR3 is made up of 11 amino acids. Trimming took 10 bases from V and 5 from J, leaving 9 bases between them. Germline V lookup: CDR1 ENHRY, CDR2 SYGVKD. The CDR3 DNA sequence: TGTGCCACCCGACAGAACAATGAGCAGTTCTTC. Its protein is CATRQNNEQFF.

The chain employs TRBV29-1 and TRBJ2-1, with TRBD2 as a possible D gene (5 bases). Trimming removed 5 bases at V and 8 bases at J, with 16 bases between. Germline values: CDR1 SQVTM, CDR2 ANQGSEA. This CDR3 is 13 amino acids long. The CDR3 DNA sequence: TGCAGCGTTCGACTACTACCTACAGATGAGCAGTTCTTC. This sequence encodes CSVRLLPTDEQFF.

This clonotype has just a few counts. The chain is built from TRBV5-6 and TRBJ2-7, with D possibly being TRBD1 (6 bases). Germline V gene data show CDR1 as SGHDT and CDR2 as YYEEEE. V was trimmed by 10 bases and J by 2 bases, leaving 19 bases between them. The CDR3 length is 14 residues. In nucleotides, the CDR3 is TGTGCCTCATCGTCCGGGACATTAACCTACGAGCAGTACTTC. Translating it yields CASSSGTLTYEQYF.

The chain is built from TRBV25-1 and TRBJ1-1; 7 nucleotides line up with TRBD1. V dropped 6 bases and J dropped 0; count of bases not matched to a gene: 10. Germline lookup yields CDR1 MGHDK and CDR2 SYGVNS. This CDR3 is built from 16 residues. Here the CDR3 reads CASSPPGGGMNTEAFF. The CDR3 DNA is TGTGCCAGCAGCCCCCCAGGGGGGGGCATGAACACTGAAGCTTTCTTT.

This clonotype has a count of ten or more. The chain couples TRBV6-5 to TRBJ2-5; TRBD1 matches 7 bases. The junction had 2 bases not matched to a gene; V was cut back by 2 bases and J by 2 bases. CDR1 and CDR2 from the germline V gene are MNHEY and SVGAGI. This CDR3 is 14 amino acids long. The CDR3 region has the DNA TGTGCCAGCAGTTACCGGGACAGTCAAGAGACCCAGTACTTC. Translation: CASSYRDSQETQYF.

The DNA of the CDR3 is TGTGCCAGCAGCGTAGTTAGCGGCCAGCAGTTCTTC. Its translation is CASSVVSGQQFF. The J gene is TRBJ2-1, the V gene TRBV9, with D possibly TRBD2 on 6 matching bases. CDR1 and CDR2 from the germline V gene are SGDLS and YYNGEE. The CDR3 extends over 12 amino acids. The germline V and J ends were trimmed by 0 bases and 11 bases, with 9 bases remaining between them.

This sequence joins TRBV12-3 or TRBV12-4 and TRBJ2-4, with TRBD1 matching 7 bases. The CDR3 is 13 residues long. Unmatched junction bases numbered 7, after V lost 5 bases and J lost 9 bases. Written as DNA, the CDR3 is TGTGCCAGCAGTACCGATGCAGGGGGCATTCAGTACTTC. Encoded protein: CASSTDAGGIQYF.

The chain couples TRBV6-1 to TRBJ2-1; 9 bases line up with TRBD1. The CDR3 is 15 amino acids. Germline V CDR1 and CDR2: MNHNS, SASEGT. The junction had 8 bases not matched to a gene; V was cut back by 5 bases and J by 6 bases. CDR3 residues: CASSSSGTGINEQFF. For the CDR3, the DNA is TGTGCCAGCAGTAGCTCCGGGACAGGGATCAATGAGCAGTTCTTC.

This clonotype came up many times. The chain has TRBV15 and TRBJ1-1; perhaps TRBD1 as D (5 bases). There are 13 residues in the CDR3. CDR1 and CDR2 (germline): LNHNV, YYDKDF (reference sequence). Trimming removed 1 base from V and 10 bases from J, with 13 bases in between. CDR3 nucleotides: TGTGCCACCAGCAGAGCCGCTTCAGGGACAGCTTTCTTT. Translated, it gives CATSRAASGTAFF.

This clonotype was detected a few times. This chain connects TRBV5-1 to TRBJ1-2; D is uncertain. The CDR3 spans 13 residues. The V gene lost 2 bases and the J gene lost 3 bases, with 8 bases spanning the gap. Germline loops: CDR1 SGHRS, CDR2 YFSETQ. DNA of the CDR3: TGCGCCAGCAGCTTCCCCGGAGACTATGGCTACACCTTC. This gives the protein CASSFPGDYGYTF.

This chain uses TRBV27 with TRBJ2-7, with D maybe TRBD1 (6 bases). Per germline, CDR1 MNHEY and CDR2 SMNVEV (reference sequence). The CDR3 loop spans 15 amino acids. Deletions cut 6 bases from V and 4 bases from J, with 19 bases between. In nucleotides, the CDR3 is TGTGCCAGCAGGATAAACCTGGGGGCAGCTTACGAGCAGTACTTC. This codes for CASRINLGAAYEQYF.

This clonotype turned up a few times. The chain employs TRBV7-9 and TRBJ1-2; D uncertain. Germline V gene sequence: CDR1 SEHNR, CDR2 FQNEAQ (reference sequence). The CDR3 has 13 residues. Trimming stripped 5 bases from V and 4 bases from J, with 11 bases between. CDR3 amino acids: CASSPQNAYGYTF. Written as DNA, the CDR3 is TGTGCCAGCAGCCCACAGAACGCCTATGGCTACACCTTC.

The gene calls are TRBV19 and TRBJ2-5; D may be TRBD1 (5 bases). The CDR3 has 15 residues. Germline V gene data show CDR1 as LNHDA and CDR2 as SQIVND (reference sequence). Trimming took off 6 bases at V and 1 base at J, with 15 bases between the two ends. In nucleotides, the CDR3 is TGTGCCAGTAGCTCTGTGTGGGGCCGCCAAGAGACCCAGTACTTC. The encoded protein is CASSSVWGRQETQYF. Complete variable domain (other parts from reference TRBV19 and TRBJ2-5): DGGITQSPKYLFRKEGQNVTLSCEQNLNHDAMYWYRQDPGQGLRLIYYSQIVNDFQKGDIAEGYSVSREKKESFPLTVTSAQKNPTAFYLCASSSVWGRQETQYFGPGTRLLVL.

This clonotype was observed a handful of times. The gene calls are TRBV20-1 and TRBJ1-1; D ambiguous. This CDR3 is built from 11 residues. V shed 3 bases and J shed 8 bases, with 10 bases lying between them. Germline V gene sequence: CDR1 DFQATT, CDR2 SNEGSKA (reference sequence). The CDR3 DNA is TGCAGTGCTAGTCCCGGGATAGAAGCTTTCTTT. This encodes CSASPGIEAFF.